The 13 T cell receptor beta chains listed next were all sequenced from one sample in a study of Ad26.COV2.S vaccination and SARS-CoV-2 variants. Noted treatment: approximately 18 received Ad26.COV2.S at low or high dose, single or two shots; about five received placebo; per-sample allocation not given. Day 63 following the first vaccine or placebo injection was when the samples were taken. The protocol was immunoSEQ multiplex PCR, while the TCRdb copy is restricted to in-frame clones and leaves out a portion. The table lists about 400,000 clones, approximately 87% of them singletons. Material: peripheral blood, obtained in a trial of Ad26.COV2.S vaccine versus placebo. Every receptor here comes from a person between 18 and 65 years old who received the Ad26.COV2.S COVID-19 vaccine or a placebo.

This chain connects TRBV27 to TRBJ1-5; D is unclear. Germline V gene sequence: CDR1 MNHEY, CDR2 SMNVEV (reference sequence). V dropped 4 bases and J dropped 3 bases, with 4 bases sitting between them. The CDR3 runs 12 residues. Here the CDR3 DNA reads TGTGCCAGCAGTTCATTCAATCAGCCCCAGCATTTT. It translates to CASSSFNQPQHF.

V usage is TRBV25-1 and J usage is TRBJ1-2; 9 bases line up with TRBD1. Per germline, CDR1 MGHDK and CDR2 SYGVNS. V was clipped by 6 bases and J by 6 bases; unmatched bases: 8. CDR3 length: 14 amino acids. The CDR3 is CASSSDRGWDGYTF. CDR3 sequence (DNA): TGTGCCAGCAGCTCTGACAGGGGGTGGGATGGCTACACCTTC.

V and J are TRBV4-1 and TRBJ1-2, with D possibly TRBD1 on 6 matching bases. V lost 2 bases, J lost 4 bases, and 14 bases lay in between. The CDR3 consists of 15 residues. The germline gives CDR1 MGHRA, CDR2 YSYEKL. CDR3 loop: CASSQRTAKGYGYTF. The CDR3 nucleotides are TGCGCCAGCAGCCAACGGACAGCCAAGGGCTATGGCTACACCTTC.

This clone was detected only a few times. The rearrangement links TRBV6-2 or TRBV6-3 to TRBJ1-6, with 7 bases lining up with TRBD1. Germline CDR1 MNHEY, CDR2 SVGEGT. The length of the CDR3 is 14 residues. V shed 4 bases, J shed 10 bases, and the junction held 7 bases outside the gene matches. The CDR3 sequence is CASSLQGLVSPLHF. The CDR3 nucleotides read TGTGCCAGCAGTTTACAGGGGCTGGTGTCACCCCTCCACTTT.

V is TRBV5-1 and J is TRBJ2-3; D could derive from TRBD1 or TRBD2 (5 bases each). CDR1 is SGHRS and CDR2 is YFSETQ in the germline V gene. This CDR3 contains 15 residues. V dropped 1 base and J dropped 1 base, with 10 bases sitting between them. CDR3 sequence (DNA): TGCGCCAGCAGCTTGAGGCAGGGAGGCACAGATACGCAGTATTTT. As protein: CASSLRQGGTDTQYF. Filled out from reference TRBV5-1 and TRBJ2-3, the complete variable domain reads KAGVTQTPRYLIKTRGQQVTLSCSPISGHRSVSWYQQTPGQGLQFLFEYFSETQRNKGNFPGRFSGRQFSNSRSEMNVSTLELGDSALYLCASSLRQGGTDTQYFGPGTRLTVL.

This chain links TRBV29-1 with TRBJ2-3; 7 bases are shared with TRBD2. From germline, CDR1 is SQVTM and CDR2 ANQGSEA. V was pared by 7 bases and J by 4 bases, with 2 bases of the junction left unmatched. This CDR3 is 11 amino acids long. DNA of the CDR3: TGCAGCGGGACTAGGCCAGATACGCAGTATTTT. It yields the protein CSGTRPDTQYF.

The chain couples TRBV7-2 to TRBJ1-1; 7 bases fit TRBD1. Germline lookup yields CDR1 SGHTA and CDR2 FQGNSA. J lost 7 bases, V lost 4 bases, and 6 bases had no gene match. This CDR3 comprises 13 residues. CDR3 residues: CASSWAGQNEAFF. In DNA form, the CDR3 reads TGTGCCAGCAGCTGGGCGGGACAGAATGAAGCTTTCTTT.

The chain links TRBV12-3 or TRBV12-4 to TRBJ1-5; possibly TRBD1 for D (5 bases). The CDR3 contains 13 residues. Between the trimmed V and J ends, which lost 6 bases and 10 bases, there was a span of 16 bases. CDR3: CASRQGTSKPQHF. The CDR3 DNA reads as TGTGCCAGCAGGCAAGGGACTTCAAAACCCCAGCATTTT.

This rearrangement joins TRBV7-2 to TRBJ2-3; 11 nucleotides match TRBD2. CDR1 is SGHTA, CDR2 FQGNSA, per germline. V lost 5 bases and J lost 6; bases outside the gene matches: 4. The CDR3 has 14 residues. The chain's CDR3 is CASSGRTSGDTQYF. The CDR3 bases are TGTGCCAGCAGCGGTAGGACTAGCGGGGATACGCAGTATTTT. Looking up the rest from reference TRBV7-2 and TRBJ2-3 gives the full variable domain: GAGVSQSPSNKVTEKGKDVELRCDPISGHTALYWYRQSLGQGLEFLIYFQGNSAPDKSGLPSDRFSAERTGGSVSTLTIQRTQQEDSAVYLCASSGRTSGDTQYFGPGTRLTVL.

This clone was picked up a small number of times. The CDR3 DNA follows: TGTGCCAGCAGCTTGGCCTCTAGGACAGGATATTCGAACACCGGGGAGCTGTTTTTT. This translates into CASSLASRTGYSNTGELFF. This sequence joins TRBV7-2 and TRBJ2-2, with 7 nucleotides matching TRBD1. The V gene end was trimmed by 3 bases and the J gene end by 0 bases; junction bases not matched to a gene: 13. The CDR3 is 19 residues long. CDR1 is SGHTA and CDR2 is FQGNSA in the germline V gene.

This clone appeared a single time. The J gene is TRBJ1-6, the V gene TRBV5-1, with 7 positions matching TRBD1. Per the germline V gene, CDR1 is SGHRS and CDR2 is YFSETQ. This CDR3 contains 15 residues. The trim removed 4 bases at V and 8 bases at J, leaving 9 bases unmatched. CDR3 DNA: TGCGCCAGCAGCGCACAGGGGCAGAGGGATTCACCCCTCCACTTT. Residues: CASSAQGQRDSPLHF.

This chain connects TRBV6-2 or TRBV6-3 to TRBJ2-7, with D possibly matching TRBD2 (5 bases). The CDR3 sequence is 13 residues long. Germline V gives CDR1 MNHEY, CDR2 SVGEGT. Deletions cut 1 base from V and 5 bases from J, with 9 bases between. The CDR3 sequence is CASSYFRADEQYF. The CDR3 DNA is TGTGCCAGCAGTTACTTCAGAGCGGACGAGCAGTACTTC.

This rearrangement joins TRBV2 to TRBJ2-7; a possible D gene is TRBD2 (5 bases). V was pared by 10 bases and J by 4 bases, with 14 bases between. CDR1 SNHLY and CDR2 FYNNEI come from the germline V gene. This CDR3 has 12 residues. The CDR3 DNA is TGTGCCAACCAATGGGGAGATTACGAGCAGTACTTC. This sequence encodes CANQWGDYEQYF.